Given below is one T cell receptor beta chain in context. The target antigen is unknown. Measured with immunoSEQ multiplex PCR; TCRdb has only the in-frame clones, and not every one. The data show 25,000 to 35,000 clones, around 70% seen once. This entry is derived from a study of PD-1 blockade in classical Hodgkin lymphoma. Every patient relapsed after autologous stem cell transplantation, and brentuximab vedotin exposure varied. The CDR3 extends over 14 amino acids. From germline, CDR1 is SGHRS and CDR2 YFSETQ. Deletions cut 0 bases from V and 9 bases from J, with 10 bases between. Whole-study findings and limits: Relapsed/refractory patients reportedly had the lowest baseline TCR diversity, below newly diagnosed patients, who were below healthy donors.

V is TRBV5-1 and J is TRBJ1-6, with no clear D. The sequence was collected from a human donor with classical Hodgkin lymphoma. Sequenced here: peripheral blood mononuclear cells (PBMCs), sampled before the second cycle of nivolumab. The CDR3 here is CASSLVSKSSPLHF. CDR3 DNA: TGCGCCAGCAGCTTGGTTTCGAAATCTTCACCCCTCCACTTT.